This T cell receptor (beta chain) was sequenced during a study of cytomegalovirus exposure and HLA in healthy donors. Whole-study results and caveats: Reportedly, TCR beta sequences accurately predicted HLA-A and HLA-B alleles in most subjects. When analyzed later, a missense DCLRE1C variant was found to be linked to TCR beta V- and J-gene trimming. In vitro testing confirmed a few CMV-associated chains as specific for CMV antigens. Most TCR sequences were uncommon, yet certain public TCRs appeared in many donors.

Vbeta (60) and Jbeta (13) primers were used in the PCR. The data were produced by immunoSEQ multiplex PCR, yet TCRdb's version contains in-frame clones alone and is incomplete. This table holds roughly 100,000 clones. CDR3 size: 14 residues. As to this clone: Its antigen remains unknown.

The rearrangement links TRBV7-5 to TRBJ2-4; the DNA was not compared with TRBD1, the D call given in the table. TRBV7-5 is annotated as a pseudogene. This receptor was obtained from a man in his forties in good health and CMV-seronegative. The sample consisted of PBMCs. The CDR3 sequence is CARSPRQGMGIQYF. The DNA for the CDR3 is TGTGCCAGAAGCCCTCGACAGGGGATGGGCATTCAGTACTTC.